The rows below give T cell receptor beta chains drawn from one sample of a study of T cell clusters in autoimmune cytopenias. Reprocessing the multiplex PCR reads, TCRdb reports a single entry for every CDR3 protein and omits DNA. Here the sample table reports about 7,000 distinct CDR3 sequences. This same sample was also part of a study on T cell repertoires in aging, cancer and after chemotherapy.

The specimen was peripheral blood. The origin of the receptors is a human donor in good health. Each CDR3 is given with its conserved first and last residue. The order of the fields is J gene, clone size, V gene, CDR3 protein. Size is omitted from some rows. Given values are once, few, many or a class for expanded clones.

TRBJ1-2 - TRBV27 CASSLSRTAYGYTF
TRBJ1-4 - TRBV4-2 CASSNGPNEKLFF
TRBJ2-7 medium-sized TRBV11-1 CASSLRRQDRYEQYF
TRBJ2-1 medium-sized TRBV27 CASSPTASSYNEQFF
TRBJ1-1 - TRBV6-6 CASSYGFRVSEAFF
TRBJ1-1 medium-sized TRBV11-1 CASSLVLNTEAFF
TRBJ2-1 - TRBV7-2 CASSLEQGSYNEQFF
TRBJ1-5 - TRBV27 CASSYRGNSNQPQHF
TRBJ2-4 medium-sized TRBV6-5 CASSYQQTLAKNIQYF
TRBJ2-1 medium-sized TRBV29-1 CSVAGIGGSGYNEQFF
TRBJ1-1 - TRBV18 CASSPGTGRNTEAFF
TRBJ2-1 medium-sized TRBV5-1 CASSLESSYNEQFF
TRBJ2-3 - TRBV2 CASRTLREVDTQYF
TRBJ2-3 medium-sized TRBV18 CASSPRGTSGGTDTQYF
TRBJ2-7 - TRBV5-4 CASSSTGTSYEQYF
TRBJ2-1 medium-sized TRBV19 CATRDGQLYNEQFF
TRBJ1-2 - TRBV12-3/TRBV12-4 CASSHGSNYGYTF
TRBJ1-2 medium-sized TRBV30 CAWSGPGGDYGYTF
TRBJ2-2 medium-sized TRBV27 CASRTHLAGGDAGELFF
TRBJ1-2 medium-sized TRBV6-5 CASSYGGALEGYTF
TRBJ2-2 medium-sized TRBV7-6 CASSLQATGTGRYTGELFF
TRBJ2-1 medium-sized TRBV6-2/TRBV6-3 CASLSRGEGSYNEQFF
TRBJ2-3 - TRBV6-6 CASSEHGGRDTDTQYF
TRBJ2-5 - TRBV5-4 CASLRGQRYSETQYF
TRBJ1-1 - TRBV12-3/TRBV12-4 CASSFEGSPEAFF
TRBJ1-1 - TRBV4-3 CASSQGQGNTKAFF
TRBJ2-3 - TRBV6-4 CASGAGGSTDTQYF
TRBJ2-1 medium-sized TRBV11-1 CASSLPGTGFTYNEQFF
TRBJ1-2 - TRBV12-3/TRBV12-4 CASSLARQGGQGYTF
TRBJ2-1 medium-sized TRBV6-2/TRBV6-3 CASRTGGAYNEQFF
TRBJ1-4 medium-sized TRBV19 CASSYWDVTRDEKLFF